The present T cell receptor (beta chain) was sequenced within a study of low-dose radiotherapy and immunotherapy resistance in tumors (dated by TCRdb to between 2022 and 2023). In terms of the full investigation: Cohort 1 received 0.5 Gy per fraction every 2 weeks, with a prescribed total PTV dose of 6.5 Gy. Nivolumab was administered intravenously as a 240 mg flat dose every two weeks, and ipilimumab was administered intravenously at 1 mg/kg every six weeks. In Cohort 2, 1 Gy per fraction was delivered every two weeks, for a total of 13 Gy over 26 weeks. Starting on cycle 1 day 1, patients took 300 mg of aspirin by mouth once a day for four cycles. Cyclophosphamide 200 mg/m2 was administered intravenously every two weeks, one day before each radiation and immunotherapy administration. The translational analysis covered eight patients: three from the first dose cohort and the first five from the second dose cohort. Trial participants were not randomized into treatment groups.

First-strand cDNA was synthesized using Superscript III and a set of TRAV- and TRBV-specific primers, so that both TCRalpha and TCRbeta chains were covered. TCRs were amplified with Phusion for 15 to 20 PCR cycles, with a constant-region primer paired with the adapter attached to the V primers. Amplification of the isolated mRNA was done with the MessageAmp II aRNA Amplification Kit, which involved a 16-hour in vitro transcription at 37 degrees C. mRNA for TCR sequencing was isolated with the Dynabeads mRNA DIRECT Purification Kit. Indexed Illumina adapters were added in a second Phusion PCR of 25 to 30 cycles, and the PCR products were purified with AMPure XP beads. The original methods were these. Custom Perl scripts pooled TCR sequences encoding the same protein, removed out-of-frame sequences and computed each clonotype's abundance. The analysis excluded TCR sequences that were supported by just one read. Repertoire metrics included Shannon entropy, Gini index, clonality, richness, and frequency of TCRs shared between repertoires. Through fastp at Q25 and MiXCR, TCRdb rebuilt clones from the public reads, retaining in-frame beta chains. Every entry covers one CDR3 protein and lists the most common genes and DNA from its rows. The V and J calls shown here were made by TCRdb, not taken from the authors' results. Present in this sample are about 9,000 distinct CDR3 sequences, 69% of which were seen just once. The ten largest clones add up to approximately 6.5% of the sample.

To note about this clonotype: Its antigen remains undetermined. No qualities accompany the bases; no much larger clone lies one base away.

Donors were enrolled in RACIN, a single-arm phase I dose-escalation trial in which nivolumab, ipilimumab, aspirin, low-dose cyclophosphamide and low-dose radiotherapy were combined. Eligible patients had advanced, TIL-negative solid tumors. For CDR1 and CDR2, the germline V gene lists SGDLS and YYNGEE. V and J are trimmed by 0 bases and 7 bases, and the gene matches miss 6 bases of the junction. The CDR3 sequence holds 16 residues, the cysteine and phenylalanine included. The only DNA kept is the CDR3, 48 bases in frame from the first base. The V and J segments used are TRBV9 and TRBJ1-6, with 8 junctional bases fitting TRBD1. This receptor was obtained from a human donor with advanced metastatic prostate, ovarian, gallbladder or colorectal cancer (not recorded which). This table probably holds off-target reads from a library built for another chain. The sequence in DNA is TGTGCCAGCAGCGTAGAAGGGACAGGTGGGAATTCACCCCTCCACTTT. The encoded protein is CASSVEGTGGNSPLHF. The entire variable domain, with the stretches around the CDR3 drawn from the reference TRBV9 and TRBJ1-6 proteins, is DSGVTQTPKHLITATGQRVTLRCSPRSGDLSVYWYQQSLDQGLQFLIQYYNGEERAKGNILERFSAQQFPDLHSELNLSSLELGDSALYFCASSVEGTGGNSPLHFGNGTRLTVT.